This TCR beta chain emerged from a study of CD8+ T cells in alopecia areata. At the level of the study: Tofacitinib treatment spanned 6 to 18 months, with 6 months off drug afterward. Overall study results and limits: Lesional tissue from the scalp (especially in alopecia totalis/universalis) showed higher clonality than normal scalp.

This clone occurred a few times. No antigen is known for it. Isolation of CD4+ and CD8+ T cells from PBMCs was achieved by sorting. Extraction of RNA preceded its reverse transcription into cDNA, which served as the sequencing template. TCRdb's table, derived via immunoSEQ multiplex PCR, lists solely in-frame clones and lacks some. Altogether some 150,000 clones are present, about 50% being singletons, with the ten largest covering approximately 19%. The CDR3 sequence is 12 residues long. V was pared by 5 bases and J by 7 bases, with 12 bases between. Germline-derived CDR1 and CDR2 are LNHDA and SQIVND (reference sequence).

The sequenced sample was CD8+ T cells sorted from blood, obtained at week 0. The chain combines TRBV19 with TRBJ2-7; D might be TRBD2 (6 bases). This TCR derives from a human donor with alopecia areata. CDR3 in DNA: TGTGCCAGTAGTCCGTTTGGAGGGGAGCAGTACTTC. It encodes CASSPFGGEQYF.